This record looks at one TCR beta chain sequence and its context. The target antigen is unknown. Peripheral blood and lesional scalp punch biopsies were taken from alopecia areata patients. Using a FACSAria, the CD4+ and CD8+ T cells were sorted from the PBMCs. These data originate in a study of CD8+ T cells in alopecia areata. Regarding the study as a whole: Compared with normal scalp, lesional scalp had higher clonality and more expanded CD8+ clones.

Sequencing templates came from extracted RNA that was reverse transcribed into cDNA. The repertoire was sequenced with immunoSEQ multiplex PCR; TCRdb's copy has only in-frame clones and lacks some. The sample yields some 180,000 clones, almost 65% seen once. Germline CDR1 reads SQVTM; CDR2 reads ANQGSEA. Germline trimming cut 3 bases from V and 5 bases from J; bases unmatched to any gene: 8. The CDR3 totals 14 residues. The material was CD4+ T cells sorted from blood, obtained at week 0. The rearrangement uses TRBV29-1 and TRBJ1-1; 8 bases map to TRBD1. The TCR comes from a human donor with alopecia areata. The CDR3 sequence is CSVDRGQLRTEAFF. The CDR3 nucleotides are TGCAGCGTTGACAGGGGGCAGTTGAGAACTGAAGCTTTCTTT.